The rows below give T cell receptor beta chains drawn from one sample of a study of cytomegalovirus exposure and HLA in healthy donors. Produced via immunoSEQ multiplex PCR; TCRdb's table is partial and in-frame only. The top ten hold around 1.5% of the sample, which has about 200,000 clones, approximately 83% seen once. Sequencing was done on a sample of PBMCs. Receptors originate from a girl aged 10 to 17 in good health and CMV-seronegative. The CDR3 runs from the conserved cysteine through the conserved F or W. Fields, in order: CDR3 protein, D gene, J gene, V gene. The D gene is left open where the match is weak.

CAISDPPPVETQYF . TRBJ2-5 TRBV10-3
CAVERQGSNEQFF TRBD1 TRBJ2-1 TRBV10-3
CASSLRRERAFEKLFF . TRBJ1-4 TRBV28
CASSPGWGPGTDTQYF . TRBJ2-3 TRBV7-3
CASSFKQGLQTDTQYF TRBD1 TRBJ2-3 TRBV19
CASSQVPIGSANEKLFF . TRBJ1-4 TRBV4-1
CAWSVRERGWTNEKLFF . TRBJ1-4 TRBV30
CASQTGGENQPQHF . TRBJ1-5 TRBV7-8
CASSEEGGGALNEQFF TRBD2 TRBJ2-1 TRBV6-4
CASSQVSGGQDTDTQYF TRBD2 TRBJ2-3 TRBV4-2
CASSADRGYGYTF TRBD1 TRBJ1-2 TRBV19
CASRKGLAVYNEQFF TRBD2 TRBJ2-1 TRBV19
CASSATTGLLHEQYF TRBD1 TRBJ2-7 TRBV7-3
CAISESLGTGRGTQYF TRBD1 TRBJ2-5 TRBV10-3
CASKLKNTEAFF . TRBJ1-1 TRBV21-1
CSARRLDMYF . TRBJ2-7 TRBV29-1
CASSIHSTSSKETQYF . TRBJ2-5 TRBV19
CASSALRDIIDSRHF . TRBJ1-5 TRBV19
CASSLTGIGNNNEQFF . TRBJ2-1 TRBV28
CACGDRGYEQFF TRBD1 TRBJ2-1 TRBV30
CASSVGTSANTDTQYF TRBD2 TRBJ2-3 TRBV9
CASSEGLATETQYF TRBD2 TRBJ2-5 TRBV9
CASSVGRGGRYNEQFF TRBD2 TRBJ2-1 TRBV9
CASRPAGGIKRELGYEQYF TRBD2 TRBJ2-7 TRBV10-1
CASSLRSGGAPGDTQYF TRBD2 TRBJ2-3 TRBV7-2
CASSFRGPNEQFF . TRBJ2-1 TRBV11-2
CASSRDRNTEAFF . TRBJ1-1 TRBV18
CASSSGTRQGFHEQYF TRBD2 TRBJ2-7 TRBV9
CASSPSDSSYGYTF . TRBJ1-2 TRBV6-5
CASSPGGGQYNEQFF TRBD2 TRBJ2-1 TRBV28
CATVEDRVINQPQHF . TRBJ1-5 TRBV15
CASSQVEYGTGGTDTQYF TRBD1 TRBJ2-3 TRBV4-1
CASGTSARPGANEQFF TRBD2 TRBJ2-1 TRBV7-9
CASSLQRTGLDYGYTF . TRBJ1-2 TRBV2
CAWSVQANTEAFF . TRBJ1-1 TRBV30
CASSRTLRGEQFF . TRBJ2-1 TRBV7-6
CASTPRIGQSGNEQFF . TRBJ2-1 TRBV19
CASSDSGGNSPLHF . TRBJ1-6 TRBV6-4
CAISPGQRSDEQYF TRBD1 TRBJ2-7 TRBV10-3
CASSLGTGGWETQYF TRBD1 TRBJ2-5 TRBV5-1
CASSYGGGKNSPLHF . TRBJ1-6 TRBV6-5
CAIQGGNNQPQHF . TRBJ1-5 TRBV2